The T cell receptor beta chain under discussion was sequenced for a study of blood T cell repertoires in COVID-19. As for the study in general: Some COVID-19 samples were acute and others convalescent; all came from the United States, Italy and Spain. PBMCs, B-cell-depleted T cells, or T cells were the source of the cDNA or gDNA that made up the material.

How the authors handled the data: Amplification of reference gene primers provided the estimated nucleated cell counts. The data were produced by immunoSEQ multiplex PCR, yet TCRdb's version contains in-frame clones alone and is incomplete. V and J calls and clone size come straight from that table; D and trimming were deduced from the DNA. The repertoire holds a few hundred thousand clones, 75% to 90% seen once, with 8.6% in the top ten. The CDR3 totals 14 residues. Germline-derived CDR1 and CDR2 are MNHEY and SMNVEV (reference sequence). V dropped 3 bases and J dropped 4 bases, with 13 bases sitting between them.

This sequence joins TRBV27 and TRBJ2-7, with D possibly matching TRBD1 (5 bases). This TCR was recovered from a human donor in a cohort sampled during active COVID-19. The sequenced material came from peripheral blood. The CDR3: CASSFQGLTYEQYF. CDR3 bases: TGTGCCAGCAGTTTCCAGGGTCTGACTTACGAGCAGTACTTC.